This entry lists 23 T cell receptor beta chains sequenced from one sample in a study of CD8 T cells in ankylosing spondylitis. TCRdb reprocessed the 5' RACE reads via MiXCR and lists one record per CDR3 protein. The table shows some 130,000 distinct CDR3 sequences, with roughly an eighth occurring only once. Sequences were obtained from blood, either unsorted or a sorted T cell fraction (not recorded which). The source is a female donor with ankylosing spondylitis or in good health (not recorded which).

This clonotype turned up a few times. J is TRBJ2-7 and V is TRBV14, with 9 bases identical to TRBD2. Germline lookup yields CDR1 SGHDN and CDR2 FVKESK. V dropped 4 bases and J dropped 2; count of bases not matched to a gene: 6. CDR3 length equals 15 residues. The CDR3 bases are TGTGCCAGCAGCCCCCTTCTAGCGGGAACCTACGAGCAGTACTTC. It yields the protein CASSPLLAGTYEQYF. The entire variable domain, with the rest obtained from reference TRBV14 and TRBJ2-7, is as follows: EAGVTQFPSHSVIEKGQTVTLRCDPISGHDNLYWYRRVMGKEIKFLLHFVKESKQDESGMPNNRFLAERTGGTYSTLKVQPAELEDSGVYFCASSPLLAGTYEQYFGPGTRLTVT.

This clonotype has at least ten counts. The chain carries TRBV6-5 and TRBJ1-5, with D maybe TRBD1 (5 bases). Trimming removed 0 bases from V and 5 bases from J, with 8 bases in between. From germline, CDR1 is MNHEY and CDR2 SVGAGI. The CDR3 is made up of 14 amino acids. DNA for the CDR3: TGTGCCAGCAGTTACTCGAGACAGTATCAGCCCCAGCATTTT. Amino acid sequence: CASSYSRQYQPQHF.

This chain joins TRBV12-3 or TRBV12-4 and TRBJ2-3; D remains unclear. The CDR3 loop spans 13 amino acids. V shed 3 bases and J shed 2 bases, with 6 bases lying between them. The CDR3 DNA reads TGTGCCAGCAGTTTCCGTTTCACAGATACGCAGTATTTT. Amino acids: CASSFRFTDTQYF.

This clonotype was recorded many times. This chain connects TRBV6-5 to TRBJ2-7; no definite D call. The germline V gene encodes CDR1 MNHEY and CDR2 SVGAGI. Trimming removed 2 bases at V and 3 bases at J, with 11 bases between. The length of the CDR3 is 14 residues. The CDR3 bases are TGTGCCAGCAGTTACAGGGTTGGGTACTACGAGCAGTACTTC. This translates into CASSYRVGYYEQYF.

As to this clonotype: Being one base from a much bigger clone, this may be a read error. The rearrangement uses TRBV28 and TRBJ2-7; 7 bases line up with TRBD1. The V gene end was trimmed by 5 bases and the J gene end by 3 bases; junction bases not matched to a gene: 10. There are 15 residues in the CDR3. Germline V gives CDR1 MDHEN, CDR2 SYDVKM. CDR3 protein: CASSRSTGDGYEQYF. In DNA, the CDR3 is TGTGCCAGCAGTCGCTCCACAGGGGACGGCTACGAGCAGTACTTC.

This clonotype has more than one count but fewer than ten. This rearrangement joins TRBV11-3 to TRBJ2-2, with TRBD1 identical over 7 bases. This CDR3 is 13 amino acids long. Germline lookup yields CDR1 SGHNT and CDR2 YENEEA. V was pared by 7 bases and J by 6 bases, with 5 bases of the junction left unmatched. In DNA, the CDR3 is TGTGCCAGCACCTACAGGGGTGCCGGGGAGCTGTTTTTT. Its translation is CASTYRGAGELFF. Based on the CDR3 plus reference TRBV11-3 and TRBJ2-2, the full variable domain is EAGVVQSPRYKIIEKKQPVAFWCNPISGHNTLYWYLQNLGQGPELLIRYENEEAVDDSQLPKDRFSAERLKGVDSTLKIQPAELGDSAVYLCASTYRGAGELFFGEGSRLTVL.

The V call is TRBV19, the J call TRBJ1-4; D is possibly TRBD1 (6 bases). V was clipped by 9 bases and J by 7 bases, with 18 bases between them. The CDR3 extends over 14 amino acids. Germline V gene lookup returns CDR1 LNHDA and CDR2 SQIVND (reference sequence). The CDR3 protein is CASAGGGIGEKLFF. The CDR3 DNA reads TGTGCCAGCGCCGGAGGGGGAATCGGTGAAAAACTGTTTTTT.

This clonotype was counted ten times or more. J is TRBJ2-7 and V is TRBV20-1; D may be TRBD2 (6 bases). Germline CDR1 and CDR2: DFQATT and SNEGSKA (reference sequence). The CDR3 has 14 amino acids. The germline V and J ends were trimmed by 3 bases and 4 bases, with 16 bases remaining between them. In DNA form, the CDR3 reads TGCAGTGCTAGTGGCCCGACTAGTTTATACGAGCAGTACTTC. Translation gives CSASGPTSLYEQYF.

The chain recombines TRBV27 with TRBJ1-5; weak D call: TRBD1 (5 bases). CDR3 length: 13 amino acids. V lost 3 bases and J lost 9, with 12 bases in between. Germline V CDR1 and CDR2: MNHEY, SMNVEV (reference sequence). The DNA for the CDR3 is TGTGCCAGCAGTTTCCGCAGGGAAATGCCCCAGCATTTT. Its protein is CASSFRREMPQHF.

This clonotype was detected many times. This chain joins TRBV6-1 and TRBJ1-1, with D perhaps TRBD1 (5 bases). Germline-derived CDR1 and CDR2 are MNHNS and SASEGT. V was shortened by 5 bases and J by 3 bases, with 13 bases between the two germline ends. This CDR3 has 14 residues. CDR3 protein: CASSLPGTHTEAFF. The CDR3 DNA follows: TGTGCCAGCAGTCTCCCCGGGACGCACACTGAAGCTTTCTTT.

This clonotype was seen a few times. The V call is TRBV20-1, the J call TRBJ2-1; D is undetermined. The V and J ends lost 2 bases and 2 bases respectively, with 7 bases between them. This CDR3 region has 13 residues. Germline V gives CDR1 DFQATT, CDR2 SNEGSKA (reference sequence). As DNA, the CDR3 is TGCAGTGCTAGATCGACGGCCTACAATGAGCAGTTCTTC. As protein: CSARSTAYNEQFF.

This clonotype occurred many times. V gene TRBV4-2 combines with J gene TRBJ2-7; D may match TRBD1 or TRBD2 (6 bases each). The CDR3 runs to 15 residues. Germline CDR1 is LGHNA and CDR2 is YNFKEQ. The V end was cut by 0 bases, the J end by 2 bases, with 11 bases between. Here the CDR3 DNA reads TGTGCCAGCAGCCAAGAGGGGGGCGCAGCCTACGAGCAGTACTTC. It codes for CASSQEGGAAYEQYF.

In this sample, this clonotype turned up a few times. At one of its ends the junction is not consistent with the germline gene, which may arise from a read error. The chain recombines TRBV20-1 with TRBJ1-2; 8 nucleotides agree with TRBD1. This CDR3 is 13 amino acids long. CDR1 and CDR2 from the germline V gene are DFQATT and SNEGSKA (reference sequence). CDR3 nucleotide sequence: TGCAGTGCCCGGACAGGGAACGGCTATGGCCACACCTTC. Residues: CSARTGNGYGHTF.

This clonotype was seen many times. The V gene is TRBV7-9, the J gene TRBJ1-1; 9 bases match TRBD1. CDR3 length: 15 residues. V dropped 5 bases and J dropped 0; count of bases not matched to a gene: 4. Germline loops: CDR1 SEHNR, CDR2 FQNEAQ (reference sequence). This chain's CDR3 is CASSPQGALNTEAFF. CDR3 bases: TGTGCCAGCAGCCCACAGGGGGCTCTGAACACTGAAGCTTTCTTT.

There are a few counts of this clonotype. The chain's CDR3 is CASQSGGADTQYF. DNA of the CDR3: TGTGCCAGCCAGAGCGGGGGGGCAGATACGCAGTATTTT. This sequence joins TRBV12-3 or TRBV12-4 and TRBJ2-3, with 10 bases matching TRBD2. The CDR3 contains 13 residues. Trimming at V came to 8 bases and at J to 4 bases, leaving 3 bases not matched to a gene.

Turning to this clonotype: One junction end disagrees with the germline gene, perhaps due to a read error. The CDR3 region has the DNA TGTGTCATCAGTACGGGCAGGGACACTGAAGCTTTCTTT. Its protein is CVISTGRDTEAFF. The chain couples TRBV10-3 to TRBJ1-1; possibly TRBD1 for D (5 bases). The CDR3 loop spans 13 amino acids. Germline lookup yields CDR1 ENHRY and CDR2 SYGVKD.

This clonotype was counted at least ten times. The rearrangement joins TRBV20-1 to TRBJ2-1, with TRBD2 matching over 7 bases. The length of the CDR3 is 16 residues. Trimming cost V 3 bases and J 1 base; bases outside gene matches: 9. Germline CDR1 is DFQATT and CDR2 is SNEGSKA (reference sequence). The CDR3 here is CSARGGKAQSYNEQFF. The CDR3 DNA reads TGCAGTGCTAGGGGGGGGAAGGCACAATCCTACAATGAGCAGTTCTTC.

J is TRBJ2-2 and V is TRBV5-4, with D perhaps given as TRBD1 or TRBD2 (5 bases each). Germline V CDR1 and CDR2: SGHNT, YYREEE (reference sequence). The CDR3 sequence is 19 residues long. The V and J ends lost 1 base and 4 bases respectively, with 23 bases between them. The CDR3 is CASSLPVTRGFSSTGELFF. In DNA, the CDR3 is TGTGCCAGCAGCTTGCCGGTCACTAGGGGATTTTCGAGCACCGGGGAGCTGTTTTTT.

This clonotype was detected only a few times. The chain has TRBV3-1 and TRBJ2-7; D is possibly TRBD2 (6 bases). CDR3 size: 14 residues. CDR1 LGHDT and CDR2 YNNKEL come from the germline V gene (reference sequence). Trimming cost V 6 bases and J 2 bases, with 14 bases left between them. The CDR3 sequence is CASSPVAGTYEQYF. The DNA of the CDR3 is TGTGCCAGCAGTCCCGTTGCGGGAACCTACGAGCAGTACTTC.

At least ten counts were recorded for this clonotype. The V gene is TRBV20-1, the J gene TRBJ2-7; 8 bases are shared with TRBD2. The CDR3 consists of 14 residues. V trimming: 0 bases; J trimming: 3 bases; junction bases outside the gene matches: 4. CDR1 and CDR2 from the germline V gene are DFQATT and SNEGSKA (reference sequence). The DNA of the CDR3 is TGCAGTGCTAGAGAAGGTAGCGGGGACTACGAGCAGTACTTC. Amino acids: CSAREGSGDYEQYF.

This clonotype was recorded many times. V is TRBV29-1 and J is TRBJ2-2, with 7 bases that match TRBD2. The CDR3 has 15 amino acids. The J segment lost 1 base and the V segment lost 4 bases, leaving 6 bases of the junction unmatched. Germline lookup yields CDR1 SQVTM and CDR2 ANQGSEA. CDR3 sequence reads: CSVAPSGVNTGELFF. The DNA of the CDR3 is TGCAGCGTTGCCCCTAGCGGCGTGAACACCGGGGAGCTGTTTTTT.

This chain connects TRBV20-1 to TRBJ2-3, with 9 bases lining up with TRBD2. The J segment lost 4 bases and the V segment lost 6 bases, leaving 14 bases of the junction unmatched. Germline CDR1 DFQATT, CDR2 SNEGSKA (reference sequence). The CDR3 covers 16 residues. CDR3: CSAGTQTAGGSDTQYF. For the CDR3, the DNA is TGCAGTGCCGGAACACAGACAGCGGGAGGATCAGATACGCAGTATTTT.

The table lists this clonotype with many counts. The chain couples TRBV10-3 to TRBJ2-2; D might be TRBD1 (6 bases). Trimming left V 2 bases short and J 3 bases short, with 7 bases between. The CDR3 consists of 14 residues. Germline CDR1 ENHRY, CDR2 SYGVKD. CDR3 amino acids: CAISEKGDTGELFF. CDR3 in DNA: TGTGCCATCAGTGAGAAGGGGGACACCGGGGAGCTGTTTTTT.